A single sample is the source of the 25 T cell receptor beta chains below, sequenced in a study of OX40 agonist ivuxolimab in advanced cancers. Assay used: immunoSEQ multiplex PCR; TCRdb lists only in-frame clones, some missing. Of approximately 86,000 clones in the sample, around 90% were seen once. The material was CD4+ or CD8+ T cells sorted from blood, obtained in a trial of the OX40 agonist ivuxolimab. Every receptor here comes from an adult with an advanced solid tumor such as melanoma, head and neck, liver or kidney cancer.

This clone was observed a few times. This rearrangement joins TRBV27 to TRBJ2-2; D possibly corresponds to TRBD1 (6 bases). V gave up 7 bases and J gave up 0 bases, with 18 bases separating them. The CDR3 runs 17 residues. In germline, CDR1 is MNHEY, CDR2 SMNVEV (reference sequence). CDR3 bases: TGTGCCAGCAAGGTTGCCCAGGGGCTTTCGAACACCGGGGAGCTGTTTTTT. As protein: CASKVAQGLSNTGELFF.

The chain has TRBV18 and TRBJ2-1, with 11 bases fitting TRBD2. CDR3 size: 16 residues. The V gene end was trimmed by 0 bases and the J gene end by 5 bases; junction bases not matched to a gene: 3. The germline CDR1 and CDR2 sequences are KGHSH and LQKENI. The CDR3 loop reads CASSPPGLAENNEQFF. The CDR3 DNA sequence: TGTGCCAGCTCACCACCGGGACTAGCGGAAAACAATGAGCAGTTCTTC. Looking up the rest from reference TRBV18 and TRBJ2-1 gives the full variable domain: NAGVMQNPRHLVRRRGQEARLRCSPMKGHSHVYWYRQLPEEGLKFMVYLQKENIIDESGMPKERFSAEFPKEGPSILRIQQVVRGDSAAYFCASSPPGLAENNEQFFGPGTRLTVL.

The V call is TRBV4-3, the J call TRBJ2-7; tentative D call: TRBD1 (6 bases). The V and J ends lost 0 bases and 4 bases respectively, with 13 bases between them. The CDR3 sequence is 15 residues long. Germline V gene data show CDR1 as LGHNA and CDR2 as YSLEER. The CDR3 region is CASSQEWQGQYEQYF. The DNA for the CDR3 is TGCGCCAGCAGCCAAGAATGGCAGGGGCAGTACGAGCAGTACTTC.

CDR3 sequence (DNA): TGTGCCACCAGCAGAGAAGGGGTTTTGGAGACCCAGTACTTC. Translated, it gives CATSREGVLETQYF. The chain links TRBV15 to TRBJ2-5; a possible D gene is TRBD1 (5 bases). This CDR3 region has 14 residues. The ends were cut back, 0 bases at V and 5 bases at J, with 10 bases in the middle. Germline CDR1 reads LNHNV; CDR2 reads YYDKDF (reference sequence). Variable domain in full (rest from reference TRBV15 and TRBJ2-5): DAMVIQNPRYQVTQFGKPVTLSCSQTLNHNVMYWYQQKSSQAPKLLFHYYDKDFNNEADTPDNFQSRRPNTSFCFLDIRSPGLGDTAMYLCATSREGVLETQYFGPGTRLLVL.

V is TRBV19 and J is TRBJ2-4, with 9 bases that match TRBD2. The CDR3 consists of 20 residues. The ends lost 1 base at V and 0 bases at J; junction bases unmatched: 13. Germline V lookup: CDR1 LNHDA, CDR2 SQIVND (reference sequence). CDR3 sequence (DNA): TGTGCCAGTAGTATAGTAGATCTAGCGGGGCCGACACTAGCCAAAAACATTCAGTACTTC. Protein product: CASSIVDLAGPTLAKNIQYF.

This sequence joins TRBV20-1 and TRBJ2-7; D not certain. The CDR3 spans 11 residues. Trimming left V 3 bases short and J 3 bases short, with 6 bases between. Germline V gives CDR1 DFQATT, CDR2 SNEGSKA (reference sequence). CDR3 loop: CSASRLYEQYF. The CDR3, as DNA: TGCAGTGCTAGTCGCCTCTACGAGCAGTACTTC.

V is TRBV7-2 and J is TRBJ2-3, with 9 bases identical to TRBD2. In germline, CDR1 is SGHTA, CDR2 FQGNSA. Trimming at V came to 1 base and at J to 4 bases, leaving 6 bases not matched to a gene. This CDR3 region has 16 residues. CDR3 region: CASSLGGGRGADTQYF. Here the CDR3 DNA reads TGTGCCAGCAGCTTAGGAGGCGGGAGGGGCGCAGATACGCAGTATTTT.

Only one count was recorded for this clone. The chain employs TRBV11-2 and TRBJ2-7; 9 nucleotides line up with TRBD2. This CDR3 has 16 residues. V lost 0 bases to trimming and J lost 7 bases; unmatched junction nucleotides: 10. The germline gives CDR1 SGHAT, CDR2 FQNNGV. CDR3 bases: TGTGCCAGCAGCTTAGATGGCGCGGGAGGGCCGAGAGAGCAGTACTTC. It specifies CASSLDGAGGPREQYF.

This sequence joins TRBV6-5 and TRBJ2-1; D possibly corresponds to TRBD1 (5 bases). This CDR3 is 12 amino acids long. V was pared by 7 bases and J by 6 bases, with 10 bases between. Looked up from germline, CDR1 is MNHEY and CDR2 is SVGAGI. The CDR3 sequence is CASIGESNEQFF. The CDR3 DNA reads TGTGCCAGCATAGGGGAATCCAATGAGCAGTTCTTC.

The V call is TRBV5-4, the J call TRBJ2-7; the match to TRBD2 covers 10 bases. This CDR3 region has 15 residues. The germline V gene has CDR1 SGHNT and CDR2 YYREEE (reference sequence). V dropped 5 bases and J dropped 2; count of bases not matched to a gene: 7. This chain's CDR3 is CASSSGTSVAYEQYF. In DNA, the CDR3 is TGTGCCAGCAGTTCCGGGACTAGCGTTGCCTACGAGCAGTACTTC.

This clone was seen once. V and J are TRBV7-3 and TRBJ2-5, with TRBD2 matching over 14 bases. Germline V lookup: CDR1 SGHTA, CDR2 FQGTGA. The CDR3 extends over 16 amino acids. The junction had 7 bases not matched to a gene; V was cut back by 6 bases and J by 4 bases. CDR3 protein: CASRSGTSGRRETQYF. The CDR3 DNA follows: TGTGCCAGCAGATCCGGGACTAGCGGGAGACGAGAGACCCAGTACTTC.

In DNA form, the CDR3 reads TGTGCCAGCAGTTTTTCACGATCGAACACTGAAGCTTTCTTT. Amino acids: CASSFSRSNTEAFF. J is TRBJ1-1 and V is TRBV27; the D is unclear. From germline, CDR1 is MNHEY and CDR2 SMNVEV (reference sequence). The CDR3 is made up of 14 amino acids. Between the trimmed V and J ends, which lost 3 bases and 1 base, there was a span of 9 bases.

This chain joins TRBV28 and TRBJ1-5, with 9 bases that match TRBD1. Germline V gives CDR1 MDHEN, CDR2 SYDVKM. V lost 7 bases to trimming and J lost 6 bases; unmatched junction nucleotides: 7. CDR3 size: 14 residues. CDR3 amino acids: CASIPPGQGQPQHF. The CDR3 bases are TGTGCCAGCATCCCCCCGGGACAGGGTCAGCCCCAGCATTTT.

This chain uses TRBV6-5 with TRBJ2-2; TRBD2 agrees at 11 bases. With V trimmed by 8 bases and J by 6 bases, 2 bases remained unmatched. Germline-derived CDR1 and CDR2 are MNHEY and SVGAGI. The CDR3 sequence is 13 residues long. For the CDR3, the DNA is TGTGCCAGCGGGACTAGCGGAGCCGGGGAGCTGTTTTTT. It translates to CASGTSGAGELFF.

This chain uses TRBV30 with TRBJ2-7; 7 bases are shared with TRBD2. V dropped 2 bases and J dropped 2; count of bases not matched to a gene: 6. The CDR3 extends over 14 amino acids. Germline values: CDR1 GTSNPN, CDR2 SVGIG (reference sequence). In DNA form, the CDR3 reads TGTGCCTGGAGTATCCCCGGGACTACCTACGAGCAGTACTTC. It yields the protein CAWSIPGTTYEQYF.

The genes are TRBV25-1 and TRBJ2-6; D is uncertain. Germline loops: CDR1 MGHDK, CDR2 SYGVNS. V was cut by 3 bases and J by 4 bases, with 4 bases left in between. This CDR3 region has 13 residues. For the CDR3, the DNA is TGTGCCAGCAGTGAGGCCGGGGCCAACGTCCTGACTTTC. Protein sequence: CASSEAGANVLTF.

V gene TRBV25-1 combines with J gene TRBJ1-2; D is perhaps TRBD1 (6 bases). V lost 2 bases, J lost 2 bases, and 6 bases lay in between. CDR1 MGHDK and CDR2 SYGVNS come from the germline V gene. The CDR3 covers 13 residues. The DNA of the CDR3 is TGTGCCAGCAGTGAAACAGGGAACTATGGCTACACCTTC. It codes for CASSETGNYGYTF.

The V and J genes are TRBV7-4 and TRBJ1-5, with 7 positions matching TRBD1. V gave up 2 bases and J gave up 7 bases; unmatched junction bases: 20. CDR3 length: 19 amino acids. Looked up from germline, CDR1 is SGHVT and CDR2 is SQSDAQ. The CDR3 sequence: CASSLLPQPGQSVGQPQHF. CDR3 DNA sequence: TGTGCCAGCAGCTTACTTCCCCAGCCGGGACAGAGCGTAGGGCAGCCCCAGCATTTT. Using reference TRBV7-4 and TRBJ1-5 for the parts outside the CDR3, the full variable domain is GAGVSQSPRYKVAKRGRDVALRCDSISGHVTLYWYRQTLGQGSEVLTYSQSDAQRDKSGRPSGRFSAERPERSVSTLKIQRTEQGDSAVYLCASSLLPQPGQSVGQPQHFGDGTRLSIL.

This clone appeared a single time. Other DNA sequences in this specimen translate into the identical CDR3. The chain links TRBV18 to TRBJ1-5; no reliable D call. Germline V gene lookup returns CDR1 KGHSH and CDR2 LQKENI. The CDR3 has 15 residues. V was pared by 3 bases and J by 0 bases, with 9 bases between. The CDR3 bases are TGTGCCAGCTCACCTCCAGGAGTTAGCAATCAGCCCCAGCATTTT. Translation gives CASSPPGVSNQPQHF.

V is TRBV28 and J is TRBJ2-2, with D unclear. The CDR3 covers 14 residues. V was trimmed by 2 bases and J by 5 bases, leaving 9 bases between them. Germline V gives CDR1 MDHEN, CDR2 SYDVKM. This chain's CDR3 is CASSLPGQTGELFF. CDR3 DNA: TGTGCCAGCAGTTTACCCGGGCAGACCGGGGAGCTGTTTTTT.

The CDR3: CASTGTSGSTYEQYF. CDR3 sequence (DNA): TGTGCCAGCACCGGGACTAGCGGGAGTACCTACGAGCAGTACTTC. The chain recombines TRBV28 with TRBJ2-7, with 14 bases matching TRBD2. Looked up from germline, CDR1 is MDHEN and CDR2 is SYDVKM. This CDR3 contains 15 residues. V shed 7 bases, J shed 2 bases, and the junction held 4 bases outside the gene matches.

The genes are TRBV4-2 and TRBJ1-4; D possibly corresponds to TRBD1 (6 bases). This CDR3 has 15 residues. Trimming cost V 0 bases and J 6 bases, with 11 bases left between them. CDR1 is LGHNA and CDR2 is YNFKEQ in the germline V gene. The CDR3 region has the DNA TGTGCCAGCAGCCAAGATTGGGGGCAGGATGAAAAACTGTTTTTT. Amino acids: CASSQDWGQDEKLFF.

V usage is TRBV4-3 and J usage is TRBJ2-1; TRBD1 might be the D (5 bases). Trimming took 3 bases from V and 8 from J, leaving 8 bases between them. Germline lookup yields CDR1 LGHNA and CDR2 YSLEER. This CDR3 contains 12 residues. In DNA form, the CDR3 reads TGCGCCAGCAGCCACCCAGGGTATGAGCAGTTCTTC. It specifies CASSHPGYEQFF.

The chain employs TRBV2 and TRBJ1-2, with D perhaps TRBD1 (6 bases). This CDR3 is 13 amino acids long. The ends were cut back, 6 bases at V and 4 bases at J, with 12 bases in the middle. The germline gives CDR1 SNHLY, CDR2 FYNNEI. As DNA, the CDR3 is TGTGCCAGCAGCGCAGGGGCAAGCTATGGCTACACCTTC. It encodes CASSAGASYGYTF.

The gene calls are TRBV4-3 and TRBJ2-3; perhaps TRBD2 as D (6 bases). Germline assignment: CDR1 LGHNA and CDR2 YSLEER. The V and J ends lost 0 bases and 5 bases respectively, with 6 bases between them. This CDR3 has 13 amino acids. CDR3 protein: CASSQEGGDTQYF. The DNA for the CDR3 is TGCGCCAGCAGCCAAGAGGGAGGAGATACGCAGTATTTT.